Listed here are 20 T cell receptor beta chains from one sample, sequenced in a study of T cells expressing NK-cell markers. TCRdb reprocessed the 5' RACE reads and stores each CDR3 protein as one record, lacking DNA. This table holds about 440,000 distinct CDR3 sequences. Sequenced sample: blood T cells: a sorted CD56 or NKG2C T cell subset, CD4+ or CD8+ T cells, or bulk PBMC T cells (not recorded which). The receptor source for this set is a woman between 18 and 70 years old in good health.

The V gene is TRBV5-1, the J gene TRBJ1-1; with no DNA, the TCRdb D assignment of TRBD1 cannot be verified. The CDR3 sequence is 15 residues long. Germline CDR1 reads SGHRS; CDR2 reads YFSETQ. CDR3 loop: CASRDAGGTNTEAFF.

This rearrangement joins TRBV6-5 to TRBJ1-6. The CDR3 covers 19 residues. CDR1 is MNHEY and CDR2 is SVGAGI in the germline V gene. The CDR3 here is CASSYSRITVAGRDSPLHF.

The chain has TRBV4-3 and TRBJ2-6; the TRBD1 assignment by TCRdb is unverifiable without DNA. CDR3 length equals 17 residues. The germline V gene has CDR1 LGHNA and CDR2 YSLEER. This CDR3 is CASSARVDRAGANVLTF.

J is TRBJ2-2 and V is TRBV10-3. The length of the CDR3 is 12 residues. The V gene's germline CDR1 is ENHRY and CDR2 SYGVKD. The CDR3 region is CASRDLTGELFF.

The rearrangement uses TRBV5-4 and TRBJ2-1; the D call from TCRdb, TRBD1, cannot be confirmed without DNA. CDR1 is SGHNT, CDR2 YYREEE, per germline (reference sequence). This CDR3 has 14 residues. CDR3 region: CASNLGTLDNEQFF.

The chain joins TRBV6-5 to TRBJ2-2. CDR1 MNHEY and CDR2 SVGAGI come from the germline V gene. The CDR3 covers 15 residues. This CDR3 reads CASSYSLQITGELFF.

The chain couples TRBV28 to TRBJ2-1. CDR3 length: 14 amino acids. In germline, CDR1 is MDHEN, CDR2 SYDVKM. CDR3 in amino acids: CASSLTLSYNEQFF. Looking up the rest from reference TRBV28 and TRBJ2-1 gives the full variable domain: DVKVTQSSRYLVKRTGEKVFLECVQDMDHENMFWYRQDPGLGLRLIYFSYDVKMKEKGDIPEGYSVSREKKERFSLILESASTNQTSMYLCASSLTLSYNEQFFGPGTRLTVL.

The genes are TRBV30 and TRBJ1-4. Germline V gene sequence: CDR1 GTSNPN, CDR2 SVGIG (reference sequence). The CDR3 sequence is 14 residues long. The CDR3 protein is CAWSVLRANEKLFF.

The rearrangement joins TRBV24-1 to TRBJ1-3; TCRdb proposes TRBD1, but this gene call is untestable without DNA. The germline V gene has CDR1 KGHDR and CDR2 SFDVKD. This CDR3 has 11 amino acids. The CDR3 spells CATPGSDTIYF.

The V call is TRBV5-4, the J call TRBJ1-2. The CDR3 has 15 amino acids. CDR1 SGHNT and CDR2 YYREEE come from the germline V gene (reference sequence). The CDR3 loop is CASSRQGLLWYGYTF.

The chain employs TRBV20-1 and TRBJ2-1; TCRdb outputs TRBD2, but without DNA this stays unchecked. This CDR3 is built from 15 residues. CDR1 and CDR2 from the germline V gene are DFQATT and SNEGSKA (reference sequence). The CDR3 sequence is CIKPLAGGGYNEQFF.

V gene TRBV25-1 combines with J gene TRBJ1-6. The germline CDR1 and CDR2 sequences are MGHDK and SYGVNS. There are 16 residues in the CDR3. The CDR3 loop is CASSESGGPYNSPLHF.

This chain links TRBV6-1 with TRBJ1-5; the TRBD1 assignment by TCRdb is unverifiable without DNA. Germline V gives CDR1 MNHNS, CDR2 SASEGT. This CDR3 is 15 amino acids long. The CDR3 protein is CASSPFGPLRQPQHF.

V gene TRBV3-1 combines with J gene TRBJ2-3; TCRdb picks TRBD1, but there is no DNA to check that call. In germline, CDR1 is LGHDT, CDR2 YNNKEL (reference sequence). This CDR3 is built from 15 residues. The CDR3 loop is CASSQQDRAEDTQYF.

This chain links TRBV4-3 with TRBJ2-4; as DNA is missing, the TRBD2 call by TCRdb cannot be tested. The CDR3 consists of 14 residues. Germline V gene data show CDR1 as LGHNA and CDR2 as YSLEER. The CDR3 region is CASSHPSAKNIQYF.

The V call is TRBV6-1, the J call TRBJ2-3; TCRdb indicates TRBD1, and absent DNA this call remains unverified. This CDR3 contains 14 residues. Germline V gives CDR1 MNHNS, CDR2 SASEGT. CDR3 residues: CASRQAPGTDTQYF.

The chain uses TRBV7-2 and TRBJ2-2; absent DNA, TCRdb's TRBD2 call cannot be checked. CDR3 size: 14 residues. Germline CDR1 is SGHTA and CDR2 is FQGNSA. The CDR3 sequence is CASRGLSPAGELFF.

The chain employs TRBV30 and TRBJ1-2; checking the TCRdb D call of TRBD1 is not possible without DNA. This CDR3 comprises 12 residues. Germline values: CDR1 GTSNPN, CDR2 SVGIG (reference sequence). The CDR3 loop reads CAWTGTREGYTF.

V is TRBV11-2 and J is TRBJ2-5. Germline V gives CDR1 SGHAT, CDR2 FQNNGV. CDR3 length equals 15 residues. The CDR3 protein is CASSLSGYRRETQYF.

V and J are TRBV7-2 and TRBJ2-5; the TCRdb D gene call, TRBD2, has no DNA to confirm it. Germline V gene data show CDR1 as SGHTA and CDR2 as FQGNSA. This CDR3 comprises 17 residues. The CDR3 spells CASSRTLAGLVQETQYF.